Below, 5 T cell receptor beta chains from the same sample are listed, as sequenced in a study of CD8 T cells in ankylosing spondylitis. No antigen is known for these receptors. Regarding the study as a whole: A TCR beta motif of about 8 highly homologous variants appeared characteristic of ankylosing spondylitis blood.

TCRdb ran MiXCR on the 5' RACE reads and lists one entry per CDR3 protein. The profile shows fewer than 400,000 distinct CDR3 sequences, around 22% of them singletons. The sample comprised blood, either unsorted or a sorted T cell fraction (not recorded which). The receptor set was obtained from a male donor with ankylosing spondylitis.

J is TRBJ1-3 and V is TRBV20-1; 7 nucleotides match TRBD1. Germline CDR1 is DFQATT and CDR2 is SNEGSKA (reference sequence). V trimming: 0 bases; J trimming: 5 bases; junction bases outside the gene matches: 13. This CDR3 comprises 17 residues. The CDR3 spells CSARDYTGTAERNTIYF. The CDR3 DNA reads as TGCAGTGCTAGAGATTATACCGGGACAGCGGAGAGAAACACCATATATTTT.

V and J are TRBV6-5 and TRBJ1-6, with no clear D. The CDR3 covers 17 residues. Looked up from germline, CDR1 is MNHEY and CDR2 is SVGAGI. Trimming took 2 bases from V and 6 from J, leaving 17 bases between them. The CDR3 loop reads CASSYSASLGFNSPLHF. Here the CDR3 DNA reads TGTGCCAGCAGTTACAGCGCCTCCCTCGGATTTAATTCACCCCTCCACTTT.

The chain uses TRBV4-3 and TRBJ2-5; the D is unclear. The CDR3 extends over 14 amino acids. The germline V gene has CDR1 LGHNA and CDR2 YSLEER. Trimming shortened V by 0 bases and J by 5 bases, and 10 bases separated the two germline ends. For the CDR3, the DNA is TGCGCCAGCAGCCAAGATGTAGGTTCCGAGACCCAGTACTTC. As protein: CASSQDVGSETQYF.

The chain couples TRBV7-7 to TRBJ2-5; D is ambiguous. The CDR3 extends over 17 amino acids. Germline V gene lookup returns CDR1 SSHAT and CDR2 FNYEAQ (reference sequence). Trimming shortened V by 5 bases and J by 2 bases, and 21 bases separated the two germline ends. CDR3 region: CASSPAARTFIQETQYF. CDR3 nucleotides: TGTGCCAGCAGCCCCGCCGCGCGGACCTTCATACAAGAGACCCAGTACTTC. The variable domain in full, completed from reference TRBV7-7 and TRBJ2-5, reads GAGVSQSPRYKVTKRGQDVTLRCDPISSHATLYWYQQALGQGPEFLTYFNYEAQPDKSGLPSDRFSAERPEGSISTLTIQRTEQRDSAMYRCASSPAARTFIQETQYFGPGTRLLVL.

The J gene is TRBJ2-1, the V gene TRBV5-1; TRBD2 agrees at 9 bases. This CDR3 contains 15 residues. Germline CDR1 and CDR2: SGHRS and YFSETQ. Trimming removed 3 bases from V and 0 bases from J; junction bases left unmatched: 1. CDR3 protein: CASSWGLASYNEQFF. The DNA of the CDR3 is TGCGCCAGCAGCTGGGGACTAGCCTCCTACAATGAGCAGTTCTTC.